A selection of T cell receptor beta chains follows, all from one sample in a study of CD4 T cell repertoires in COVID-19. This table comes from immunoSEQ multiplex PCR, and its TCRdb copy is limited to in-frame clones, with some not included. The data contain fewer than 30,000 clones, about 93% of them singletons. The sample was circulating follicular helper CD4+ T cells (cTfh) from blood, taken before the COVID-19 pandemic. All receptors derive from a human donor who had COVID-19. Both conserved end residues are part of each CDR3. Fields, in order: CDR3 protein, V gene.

CASKAFADYEQYF TRBV2
CASSYGAAGGTDTQYF TRBV6-5
CASSWRTGSYNSPLHF TRBV5-6
CASSDPGTMRQFF TRBV25-1
CASSTQGLLNTGELFF TRBV19
CASSLDRFSYEQYF TRBV7-2
CASSSGTGPSSGNTIYF TRBV7-7
CASSSDTTSGNTIYF TRBV28
CASREAGSTYEQYF TRBV6-1
CATDRETNTGELFF TRBV19